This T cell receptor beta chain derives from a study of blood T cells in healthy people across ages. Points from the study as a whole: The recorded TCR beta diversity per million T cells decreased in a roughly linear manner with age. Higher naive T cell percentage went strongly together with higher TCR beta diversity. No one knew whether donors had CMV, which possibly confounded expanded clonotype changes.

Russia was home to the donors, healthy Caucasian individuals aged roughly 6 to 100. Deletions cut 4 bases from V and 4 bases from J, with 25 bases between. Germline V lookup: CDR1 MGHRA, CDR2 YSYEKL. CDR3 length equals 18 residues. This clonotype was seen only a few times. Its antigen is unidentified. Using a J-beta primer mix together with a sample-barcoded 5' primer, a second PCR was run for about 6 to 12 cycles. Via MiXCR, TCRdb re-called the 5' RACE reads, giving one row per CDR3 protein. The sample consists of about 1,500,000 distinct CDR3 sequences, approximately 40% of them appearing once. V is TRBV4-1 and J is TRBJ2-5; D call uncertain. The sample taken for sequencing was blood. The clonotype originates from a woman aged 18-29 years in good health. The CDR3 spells CASSPNWALPRTGETQYF. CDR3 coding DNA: TGCGCCAGCAGCCCCAACTGGGCCCTACCCCGAACGGGAGAGACCCAGTACTTC.